These 26 T cell receptor beta chains originate from one sample sequenced in a study of control samples from healthy donors and cancer patients. Generated by immunoSEQ multiplex PCR, the TCRdb table keeps only in-frame clones and is missing some. The table has tens of thousands of clones, more than 85% seen once. Sequenced input: PBMCs. These receptors came from a man aged 35-49 years with colorectal cancer.

The chain links TRBV19 to TRBJ1-1; D unresolved. Trimming removed 7 bases from V and 2 bases from J, with 11 bases in between. CDR1 LNHDA and CDR2 SQIVND come from the germline V gene (reference sequence). The CDR3 runs to 13 residues. DNA of the CDR3: TGTGCCAGTAAACCCCAGGCTAACACTGAAGCTTTCTTT. This sequence encodes CASKPQANTEAFF. Full variable domain (remainder filled in from reference TRBV19 and TRBJ1-1): DGGITQSPKYLFRKEGQNVTLSCEQNLNHDAMYWYRQDPGQGLRLIYYSQIVNDFQKGDIAEGYSVSREKKESFPLTVTSAQKNPTAFYLCASKPQANTEAFFGQGTRLTVV.

The chain is built from TRBV2 and TRBJ1-1, with D hard to call. The CDR3 is 14 residues long. V was clipped by 1 base and J by 3 bases, with 9 bases between them. Germline assignment: CDR1 SNHLY and CDR2 FYNNEI. The CDR3 nucleotides are TGTGCCAGCAGTGAAGTGGGAGGGTACACTGAAGCTTTCTTT. It specifies CASSEVGGYTEAFF. Together with reference TRBV2 and TRBJ1-1, the CDR3 gives the full variable domain: EPEVTQTPSHQVTQMGQEVILRCVPISNHLYFYWYRQILGQKVEFLVSFYNNEISEKSEIFDDQFSVERPDGSNFTLKIRSTKLEDSAMYFCASSEVGGYTEAFFGQGTRLTVV.

The count of this clone is one. The chain combines TRBV7-9 with TRBJ2-7; 8 positions match TRBD2. Per germline, CDR1 SEHNR and CDR2 FQNEAQ (reference sequence). V dropped 5 bases and J dropped 1; count of bases not matched to a gene: 13. The CDR3 loop spans 17 amino acids. The CDR3 reads CASSRDGGTSRSYEQYF. DNA of the CDR3: TGTGCCAGCAGCCGCGATGGGGGGACTAGTCGGTCCTACGAGCAGTACTTC.

As DNA, the CDR3 is TGTGCCAGCACCCCGGGGGGGTATGGCTACACCTTC. This gives the protein CASTPGGYGYTF. V is TRBV12-3 or TRBV12-4 and J is TRBJ1-2, with D possibly TRBD1 on 5 matching bases. This CDR3 spans 12 amino acids. V was pared by 7 bases and J by 5 bases, with 11 bases between.

As concerns this clone: This sample includes further DNA sequences coding for the same CDR3. This chain uses TRBV5-1 with TRBJ2-7; 7 bases line up with TRBD2. Germline CDR1 reads SGHRS; CDR2 reads YFSETQ. The CDR3 length is 14 residues. Trimming cost V 0 bases and J 7 bases; bases outside gene matches: 7. CDR3: CASSLGGGRGEQYF. CDR3 coding DNA: TGCGCCAGCAGCTTGGGCGGGGGTCGGGGAGAGCAGTACTTC.

Notes on this clone: Within the sample, other DNA sequences also encode this same CDR3. This rearrangement joins TRBV12-3 or TRBV12-4 to TRBJ1-5; no reliable D call. Trimming stripped 6 bases from V and 1 base from J, with 7 bases between. The CDR3 sequence is 13 residues long. DNA for the CDR3: TGTGCCAGCAGACGAACCAGCAATCAGCCCCAGCATTTT. Protein sequence: CASRRTSNQPQHF.

The gene calls are TRBV15 and TRBJ2-3; the D call may be TRBD1 or TRBD2 (5 bases each). Looked up from germline, CDR1 is LNHNV and CDR2 is YYDKDF (reference sequence). CDR3 length equals 17 residues. The germline V and J ends were trimmed by 0 bases and 1 base, with 14 bases remaining between them. CDR3 residues: CATSREPRGRGTDTQYF. CDR3 DNA sequence: TGTGCCACCAGCAGAGAACCCCGGGGACGAGGCACAGATACGCAGTATTTT.

The chain employs TRBV27 and TRBJ1-6; no clear D gene. Germline V gene sequence: CDR1 MNHEY, CDR2 SMNVEV (reference sequence). The CDR3 contains 15 residues. V was clipped by 0 bases and J by 5 bases, with 8 bases between them. CDR3 region: CASSLSDGHNSPLHF. The CDR3 nucleotides are TGTGCCAGCAGTTTATCGGACGGGCATAATTCACCCCTCCACTTT.

The V call is TRBV6-5, the J call TRBJ2-7; D is undetermined. Germline V lookup: CDR1 MNHEY, CDR2 SVGAGI. Deletions cut 0 bases from V and 3 bases from J, with 12 bases between. The CDR3 consists of 15 residues. CDR3: CASSYSEGYSYEQYF. For the CDR3, the DNA is TGTGCCAGCAGTTACTCCGAAGGGTATAGCTACGAGCAGTACTTC.

The CDR3 protein is CASSFGLVYNEQFF. CDR3 nucleotide sequence: TGTGCCAGCAGTTTTGGACTAGTCTACAATGAGCAGTTCTTC. This sequence joins TRBV7-2 and TRBJ2-1, with 7 bases matching TRBD2. CDR1 SGHTA and CDR2 FQGNSA come from the germline V gene. This CDR3 is built from 14 residues. V dropped 6 bases and J dropped 3; count of bases not matched to a gene: 5. Filled out from reference TRBV7-2 and TRBJ2-1, the complete variable domain reads GAGVSQSPSNKVTEKGKDVELRCDPISGHTALYWYRQSLGQGLEFLIYFQGNSAPDKSGLPSDRFSAERTGGSVSTLTIQRTQQEDSAVYLCASSFGLVYNEQFFGPGTRLTVL.

This chain uses TRBV29-1 with TRBJ2-3; 10 bases are shared with TRBD1. Trimming took 3 bases from V and 1 from J; bases not matched to a gene: 1. Germline CDR1 is SQVTM and CDR2 is ANQGSEA. This CDR3 region has 14 residues. DNA for the CDR3: TGCAGCGTTGACGGACAGGGGGGCACAGATACGCAGTATTTT. It translates to CSVDGQGGTDTQYF.

The rearrangement links TRBV7-2 to TRBJ2-1; weak D call: TRBD2 (6 bases). Per germline, CDR1 SGHTA and CDR2 FQGNSA. This CDR3 region has 15 residues. Trimming stripped 1 base from V and 5 bases from J, with 12 bases between. The CDR3 sequence is CASSLGLGGNNEQFF. The CDR3 nucleotides read TGTGCCAGCAGCTTAGGCCTTGGAGGGAACAATGAGCAGTTCTTC.

The chain uses TRBV11-2 and TRBJ1-4, with 10 bases matching TRBD1. The CDR3 runs to 15 residues. CDR1 is SGHAT, CDR2 FQNNGV, per germline. V trimming: 5 bases; J trimming: 7 bases; junction bases outside the gene matches: 7. In DNA form, the CDR3 reads TGTGCCAGCAGCCGGGGGACAGGGGAGAGTGAAAAACTGTTTTTT. It is translated as CASSRGTGESEKLFF.

Only one count was recorded for this clone. The rearrangement uses TRBV7-9 and TRBJ1-1, with unresolved D. In germline, CDR1 is SEHNR, CDR2 FQNEAQ (reference sequence). Trimming left V 1 base short and J 5 bases short, with 8 bases between. This CDR3 spans 13 amino acids. The CDR3: CASSLVKETEAFF. The CDR3, as DNA: TGTGCCAGCAGCTTAGTGAAGGAAACTGAAGCTTTCTTT.

CDR3 nucleotide sequence: TGTGCCAGTAGTATAGATCTCGGGAGAACAACTAATGAAAAACTGTTTTTT. Translated, it gives CASSIDLGRTTNEKLFF. V usage is TRBV19 and J usage is TRBJ1-4; D gene ambiguous. The germline V and J ends were trimmed by 0 bases and 0 bases, with 11 bases remaining between them. The germline V gene encodes CDR1 LNHDA and CDR2 SQIVND (reference sequence). There are 17 residues in the CDR3.

The CDR3 here is CASSLVTATNEKLFF. The DNA of the CDR3 is TGTGCCAGCAGCTTAGTGACAGCAACTAATGAAAAACTGTTTTTT. This chain joins TRBV7-9 and TRBJ1-4; TRBD1 might be the D (5 bases). CDR1 is SEHNR, CDR2 FQNEAQ, per germline (reference sequence). The V end was cut by 1 base, the J end by 0 bases, with 6 bases between. This CDR3 has 15 amino acids.

The gene calls are TRBV5-1 and TRBJ1-4; D gene ambiguous. Between the trimmed V and J ends, which lost 4 bases and 0 bases, there was a span of 10 bases. The CDR3 is 15 amino acids. CDR1 is SGHRS, CDR2 YFSETQ, per germline. The CDR3 DNA reads TGCGCCAGCAGCCCACAAGAAGCAACTAATGAAAAACTGTTTTTT. It specifies CASSPQEATNEKLFF. The full variable domain, completed using reference TRBV5-1 and TRBJ1-4, is KAGVTQTPRYLIKTRGQQVTLSCSPISGHRSVSWYQQTPGQGLQFLFEYFSETQRNKGNFPGRFSGRQFSNSRSEMNVSTLELGDSALYLCASSPQEATNEKLFFGSGTQLSVL.

The chain joins TRBV7-2 to TRBJ2-5, with D perhaps matching TRBD2 (6 bases). The ends were cut back, 1 base at V and 7 bases at J, with 10 bases in the middle. Germline CDR1 is SGHTA and CDR2 is FQGNSA. The CDR3 consists of 13 residues. The CDR3 region is CASSLGDSGTQYF. CDR3 DNA: TGTGCCAGCAGCTTAGGGGATAGCGGGACCCAGTACTTC.

The chain recombines TRBV6-6 with TRBJ1-6, with 8 bases that match TRBD1. The germline CDR1 and CDR2 sequences are MNHNY and SVGAGI (reference sequence). V lost 6 bases and J lost 11; bases outside the gene matches: 9. This CDR3 comprises 14 residues. CDR3 nucleotides: TGTGCCAGCAGAGAGTCAGGGGGCTTTACACCCCTCCACTTT. Its protein product is CASRESGGFTPLHF.

V is TRBV5-1 and J is TRBJ1-4, with D maybe TRBD1 (5 bases). Trimming shortened V by 7 bases and J by 8 bases, and 18 bases separated the two germline ends. This CDR3 comprises 14 residues. Germline V gene lookup returns CDR1 SGHRS and CDR2 YFSETQ. The CDR3 sequence: CASGERQGEEKLFF. The CDR3 DNA reads as TGCGCCAGCGGGGAGAGACAAGGGGAGGAAAAACTGTTTTTT.

This clone was counted once. V is TRBV6-1 and J is TRBJ2-7; the D gene is possibly TRBD1 (5 bases). Trimming took 2 bases from V and 3 from J, leaving 11 bases between them. The CDR3 consists of 14 residues. Germline lookup yields CDR1 MNHNS and CDR2 SASEGT. The CDR3 sequence is CASSEQGVDYEQYF. DNA for the CDR3: TGTGCCAGCAGTGAACAGGGCGTGGACTACGAGCAGTACTTC.

This chain connects TRBV6-5 to TRBJ1-4; 7 bases are shared with TRBD1. The CDR3 is 14 residues long. Per the germline V gene, CDR1 is MNHEY and CDR2 is SVGAGI. Germline trimming cut 6 bases from V and 5 bases from J; bases unmatched to any gene: 6. CDR3 nucleotides: TGTGCCAGCAGGGGCGGGACAGCAAATGAAAAACTGTTTTTT. It codes for CASRGGTANEKLFF.

The CDR3 coding sequence is TGTGCCAGCAGCTGGGCGTGGGAGCAGTTCTTC. Translating it yields CASSWAWEQFF. The chain carries TRBV7-9 and TRBJ2-1; D call uncertain. CDR3 length equals 11 residues. Looked up from germline, CDR1 is SEHNR and CDR2 is FQNEAQ (reference sequence). V was pared by 4 bases and J by 10 bases, with 8 bases between.

V and J are TRBV7-9 and TRBJ2-3; 9 positions agree with TRBD2. This CDR3 is built from 18 residues. After removal of 5 bases from V and 0 bases from J, the junction contained 12 bases not matched to a gene. The germline V gene has CDR1 SEHNR and CDR2 FQNEAQ (reference sequence). The CDR3 region is CASSPLAGSRKSTDTQYF. The CDR3 DNA reads TGTGCCAGCAGCCCTCTAGCGGGGAGTCGAAAAAGCACAGATACGCAGTATTTT.

This clone came up once. The CDR3 region is CASSPPHGQGGYSNQPQHF. The CDR3 DNA reads TGTGCCAGCAGTCCACCCCATGGACAGGGCGGGTATAGCAATCAGCCCCAGCATTTT. The chain combines TRBV6-2 or TRBV6-3 with TRBJ1-5; 8 positions match TRBD1. The CDR3 runs to 19 residues. Germline V CDR1 and CDR2: MNHEY, SVGEGT. J lost 0 bases, V lost 5 bases, and 15 bases had no gene match.

The chain recombines TRBV7-2 with TRBJ1-2; D not certain. This CDR3 has 12 amino acids. Trimming stripped 5 bases from V and 6 bases from J, with 10 bases between. CDR1 and CDR2 from the germline V gene are SGHTA and FQGNSA. The CDR3 spells CASSPGLNGYTF. The CDR3, as DNA: TGTGCCAGCAGCCCAGGACTGAATGGCTACACCTTC. The variable domain in full, with the rest retrieved from reference TRBV7-2 and TRBJ1-2, is GAGVSQSPSNKVTEKGKDVELRCDPISGHTALYWYRQSLGQGLEFLIYFQGNSAPDKSGLPSDRFSAERTGGSVSTLTIQRTQQEDSAVYLCASSPGLNGYTFGSGTRLTVV.